This T cell receptor (beta chain) was profiled in a study of blood T cell repertoires in COVID-19. Background on the study: Whether acute or convalescent, the COVID-19 samples came from the United States, Italy and Spain. In each case, the material was cDNA or gDNA derived from T cells, B-cell-depleted T cells, or PBMCs.

The CDR3 loop spans 15 amino acids. Germline CDR1 SNHLY, CDR2 FYNNEI. V was shortened by 7 bases and J by 2 bases, with 17 bases between the two germline ends. Original data processing: Amplification with reference gene primers provided the estimates of nucleated cell counts. Some clones are missing from TCRdb's copy, which holds only in-frame ones; the method was immunoSEQ multiplex PCR. Clone size and the V and J calls come from that table; the DNA yielded D and trimming. The repertoire holds 150,000 or so clones, with about nine tenths as singletons. The chain links TRBV2 to TRBJ1-1; tentative D call: TRBD1 (5 bases). The material sequenced was peripheral blood. The TCR comes from a woman in her 70s with COVID-19, enrolled during active disease. Here the CDR3 reads CASTSRWDLNTEAFF. The DNA of the CDR3 is TGTGCCAGCACCTCAAGGTGGGACTTAAACACTGAAGCTTTCTTT.